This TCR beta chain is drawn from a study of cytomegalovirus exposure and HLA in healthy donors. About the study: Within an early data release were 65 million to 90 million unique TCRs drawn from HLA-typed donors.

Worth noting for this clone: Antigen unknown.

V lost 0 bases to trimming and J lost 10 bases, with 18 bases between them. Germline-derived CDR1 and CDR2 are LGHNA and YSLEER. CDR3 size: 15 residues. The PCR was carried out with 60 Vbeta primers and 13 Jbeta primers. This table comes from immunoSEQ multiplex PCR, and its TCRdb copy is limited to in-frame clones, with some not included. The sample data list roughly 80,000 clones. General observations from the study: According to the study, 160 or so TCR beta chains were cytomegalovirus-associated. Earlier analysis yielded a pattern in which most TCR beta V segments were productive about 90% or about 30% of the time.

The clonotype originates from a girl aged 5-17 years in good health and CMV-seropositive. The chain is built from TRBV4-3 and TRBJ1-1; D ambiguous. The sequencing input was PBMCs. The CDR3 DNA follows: TGCGCCAGCAGCCAAGAGGGAGGGCCAGGCTCGTTAGCTTTCTTT. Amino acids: CASSQEGGPGSLAFF.